This T cell receptor (beta chain) was recorded in a study of T cells in Graves' hyperthyroidism and ophthalmopathy. There were TCR beta CDR3 regions amplified from RNA transcripts. The primer set for the first-round RT-PCR of the TCR CDR3 was HTBI. Each CDR3 protein is one row after TCRdb ran MiXCR on the multiplex PCR reads. The sample lists 500,000 to 600,000 distinct CDR3 sequences, around 17% occurring once. This CDR3 has 16 amino acids. Trimming cost V 0 bases and J 2 bases, with 14 bases left between them. Germline V gene data show CDR1 as SGHRS and CDR2 as YFSETQ. This clonotype has a handful of counts.

Sequenced input: blood. This TCR was recovered from a woman aged 18-30 years with Graves' hyperthyroidism. The chain employs TRBV5-1 and TRBJ2-5; D remains ambiguous. The CDR3 DNA follows: TGCGCCAGCAGCTTGGCCGGTTCGCCAGGACAAGAGACCCAGTACTTC. This sequence encodes CASSLAGSPGQETQYF.